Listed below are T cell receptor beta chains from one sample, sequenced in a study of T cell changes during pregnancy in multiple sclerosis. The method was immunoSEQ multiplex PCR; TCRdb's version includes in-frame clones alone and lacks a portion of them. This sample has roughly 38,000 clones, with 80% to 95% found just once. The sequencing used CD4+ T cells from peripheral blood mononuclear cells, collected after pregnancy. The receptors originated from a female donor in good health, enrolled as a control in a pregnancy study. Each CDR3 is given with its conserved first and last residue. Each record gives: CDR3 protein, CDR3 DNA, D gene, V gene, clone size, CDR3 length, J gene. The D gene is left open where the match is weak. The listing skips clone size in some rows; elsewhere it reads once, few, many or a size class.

CDR3 protein: CASSVVQAGELFF
CDR3 DNA: TGTGCCAGCAGCGTAGTTCAGGCCGGGGAGCTGTTTTTT
D gene: -
V gene: TRBV9
clone size: -
CDR3 length: 13
J gene: TRBJ2-2

CDR3 protein: CSAVTGRYQETQYF
CDR3 DNA: TGCAGCGCCGTGACAGGGAGGTACCAAGAGACCCAGTACTTC
D gene: -
V gene: TRBV29-1
clone size: -
CDR3 length: 14
J gene: TRBJ2-5

CDR3 protein: CASSPAGGKNIQYF
CDR3 DNA: TGTGCCAGCAGTCCCGCGGGGGGCAAAAACATTCAGTACTTC
D gene: TRBD2
V gene: TRBV28
clone size: -
CDR3 length: 14
J gene: TRBJ2-4

CDR3 protein: CASSFNPGAYEQYF
CDR3 DNA: TGTGCCAGCAGCTTTAATCCGGGGGCCTACGAGCAGTACTTC
D gene: -
V gene: TRBV7-3
clone size: -
CDR3 length: 14
J gene: TRBJ2-7

CDR3 protein: CASNPGQGYEQYF
CDR3 DNA: TGTGCCAGTAATCCGGGACAGGGCTACGAGCAGTACTTC
D gene: TRBD1
V gene: TRBV19
clone size: -
CDR3 length: 13
J gene: TRBJ2-7

CDR3 protein: CASSYSTGGAGGYTF
CDR3 DNA: TGTGCCAGCAGTTACTCGACAGGGGGCGCAGGTGGCTACACCTTC
D gene: TRBD1
V gene: TRBV6-5
clone size: -
CDR3 length: 15
J gene: TRBJ1-2

CDR3 protein: CASSEADKYGYTF
CDR3 DNA: TGTGCCAGCAGTGAAGCCGACAAATATGGCTACACCTTC
D gene: -
V gene: TRBV6-1
clone size: -
CDR3 length: 13
J gene: TRBJ1-2

CDR3 protein: CASSLGVGTGELFF
CDR3 DNA: TGTGCCAGCAGCTTGGGTGTCGGCACCGGGGAGCTGTTTTTT
D gene: -
V gene: TRBV5-4
clone size: -
CDR3 length: 14
J gene: TRBJ2-2

CDR3 protein: CASKDSGVETQYF
CDR3 DNA: TGTGCCAGCAAAGATAGCGGGGTGGAGACCCAGTACTTC
D gene: TRBD2
V gene: TRBV2
clone size: once
CDR3 length: 13
J gene: TRBJ2-5

CDR3 protein: CASSLAGGMNTEAFF
CDR3 DNA: TGTGCCAGCAGTTTAGCTGGGGGGATGAACACTGAAGCTTTCTTT
D gene: -
V gene: TRBV28
clone size: -
CDR3 length: 15
J gene: TRBJ1-1

CDR3 protein: CASSEGQLANYGYTF
CDR3 DNA: TGCGCCAGCAGCGAAGGACAGTTAGCTAACTATGGCTACACCTTC
D gene: -
V gene: TRBV4-1
clone size: -
CDR3 length: 15
J gene: TRBJ1-2

CDR3 protein: CASSLALAGGPQDTQYF
CDR3 DNA: TGCGCCAGCAGCTTGGCACTAGCGGGAGGGCCTCAAGATACGCAGTATTTT
D gene: TRBD2
V gene: TRBV5-1
clone size: -
CDR3 length: 17
J gene: TRBJ2-3

CDR3 protein: CASSRGQGAGETQYF
CDR3 DNA: TGTGCCAGCAGTCGAGGACAGGGGGCTGGAGAGACCCAGTACTTC
D gene: TRBD1
V gene: TRBV6-5
clone size: few
CDR3 length: 15
J gene: TRBJ2-5

CDR3 protein: CASSPGTGGYEQYF
CDR3 DNA: TGCGCCAGCAGCCCCGGGACAGGGGGCTACGAGCAGTACTTC
D gene: TRBD1
V gene: TRBV10-1
clone size: -
CDR3 length: 14
J gene: TRBJ2-7

CDR3 protein: CASSQKRGQGCQPQHF
CDR3 DNA: TGTGCCAGCTCACAAAAACGTGGACAGGGATGTCAGCCCCAGCATTTT
D gene: TRBD1
V gene: TRBV18
clone size: -
CDR3 length: 16
J gene: TRBJ1-5

CDR3 protein: CASTDDRGLSQPQHF
CDR3 DNA: TGTGCCAGTACTGACGACAGGGGGCTAAGTCAGCCCCAGCATTTT
D gene: TRBD1
V gene: TRBV19
clone size: -
CDR3 length: 15
J gene: TRBJ1-5

CDR3 protein: CASRAQGNTGELFF
CDR3 DNA: TGTGCCAGCAGAGCCCAGGGAAACACCGGGGAGCTGTTTTTT
D gene: -
V gene: TRBV27
clone size: -
CDR3 length: 14
J gene: TRBJ2-2

CDR3 protein: CASSSTGVVYEQYF
CDR3 DNA: TGTGCCAGCAGTTCAACAGGGGTTGTCTACGAGCAGTACTTC
D gene: TRBD1
V gene: TRBV6-5
clone size: -
CDR3 length: 14
J gene: TRBJ2-7

CDR3 protein: CASSQDNRETQYF
CDR3 DNA: TGCGCCAGCAGCCAAGATAACAGGGAGACCCAGTACTTC
D gene: -
V gene: TRBV4-1
clone size: -
CDR3 length: 13
J gene: TRBJ2-5

CDR3 protein: CASSPGSSSYEQYF
CDR3 DNA: TGTGCCAGCAGCCCAGGTTCAAGCTCCTACGAGCAGTACTTC
D gene: -
V gene: TRBV2
clone size: -
CDR3 length: 14
J gene: TRBJ2-7

CDR3 protein: CASSYGLGDTQYF
CDR3 DNA: TGTGCCAGCAGCTACGGACTCGGGGATACGCAGTATTTT
D gene: -
V gene: TRBV5-4
clone size: -
CDR3 length: 13
J gene: TRBJ2-3

CDR3 protein: CASSPLREGKETQYF
CDR3 DNA: TGTGCCAGCAGCCCCCTGCGGGAGGGGAAAGAGACCCAGTACTTC
D gene: TRBD2
V gene: TRBV5-4
clone size: -
CDR3 length: 15
J gene: TRBJ2-5

CDR3 protein: CASSGSGDTEAFF
CDR3 DNA: TGCGCCAGCAGCGGCTCGGGGGACACTGAAGCTTTCTTT
D gene: -
V gene: TRBV4-3
clone size: -
CDR3 length: 13
J gene: TRBJ1-1

CDR3 protein: CASSQDMASGNNEQFF
CDR3 DNA: TGCGCCAGCAGCCAAGATATGGCTAGCGGGAACAATGAGCAGTTCTTC
D gene: TRBD2
V gene: TRBV4-3
clone size: once
CDR3 length: 16
J gene: TRBJ2-1

CDR3 protein: CASSLDGNTGELFF
CDR3 DNA: TGTGCCAGCAGCTTAGACGGTAACACCGGGGAGCTGTTTTTT
D gene: -
V gene: TRBV7-2
clone size: -
CDR3 length: 14
J gene: TRBJ2-2

CDR3 protein: CASSQGGLAGELFF
CDR3 DNA: TGCGCCAGCAGCCAAGGAGGACTAGCCGGGGAGCTGTTTTTT
D gene: TRBD2
V gene: TRBV4-1
clone size: -
CDR3 length: 14
J gene: TRBJ2-2

CDR3 protein: CASSSGGDYEQYF
CDR3 DNA: TGTGCCAGCAGTTCGGGAGGGGACTACGAGCAGTACTTC
D gene: TRBD2
V gene: TRBV27
clone size: -
CDR3 length: 13
J gene: TRBJ2-7

CDR3 protein: CASSSGTSGGASYEQYF
CDR3 DNA: TGCGCCAGCAGCAGTGGGACTAGCGGGGGGGCGTCCTACGAGCAGTACTTC
D gene: TRBD2
V gene: TRBV5-1
clone size: -
CDR3 length: 17
J gene: TRBJ2-7

CDR3 protein: CAISESGTENSPLHF
CDR3 DNA: TGTGCCATCAGTGAGTCCGGGACAGAAAATTCACCCCTCCACTTT
D gene: TRBD1
V gene: TRBV10-3
clone size: -
CDR3 length: 15
J gene: TRBJ1-6

CDR3 protein: CASRPQDVGTKYF
CDR3 DNA: TGTGCCAGCAGACCACAGGATGTGGGAACAAAGTATTTT
D gene: -
V gene: TRBV6-6
clone size: once
CDR3 length: 13
J gene: TRBJ2-3

CDR3 protein: CASSQSEGSRQETQYF
CDR3 DNA: TGCGCCAGCAGTCAATCTGAGGGATCGAGACAAGAGACCCAGTACTTC
D gene: -
V gene: TRBV23-1
clone size: -
CDR3 length: 16
J gene: TRBJ2-5

CDR3 protein: CASSLGTGQGVYEQYF
CDR3 DNA: TGCGCCAGCAGCTTGGGGACCGGACAGGGGGTCTACGAGCAGTACTTC
D gene: TRBD1
V gene: TRBV5-1
clone size: -
CDR3 length: 16
J gene: TRBJ2-7

CDR3 protein: CASSRAGGLGELFF
CDR3 DNA: TGTGCCAGCAGCCGAGCGGGGGGTCTCGGGGAGCTGTTTTTT
D gene: TRBD2
V gene: TRBV7-6
clone size: once
CDR3 length: 14
J gene: TRBJ2-2

CDR3 protein: CASSSTRTTF
CDR3 DNA: TGTGCCAGCAGTTCCACCAGGACTACCTTC
D gene: -
V gene: TRBV28
clone size: -
CDR3 length: 10
J gene: TRBJ1-2

CDR3 protein: CASSWHRDRGGGYSNQPQHF
CDR3 DNA: TGCGCCAGCAGCTGGCACCGGGACAGGGGTGGAGGATATAGCAATCAGCCCCAGCATTTT
D gene: TRBD1
V gene: TRBV5-1
clone size: -
CDR3 length: 20
J gene: TRBJ1-5

CDR3 protein: CASSLEVVTGGEQYF
CDR3 DNA: TGTGCCAGCAGCTTAGAGGTAGTAACGGGAGGCGAGCAGTACTTC
D gene: TRBD2
V gene: TRBV7-9
clone size: -
CDR3 length: 15
J gene: TRBJ2-7

CDR3 protein: CASGTEGLGTEAFF
CDR3 DNA: TGCGCCAGCGGGACAGAGGGTCTGGGCACTGAAGCTTTCTTT
D gene: TRBD1
V gene: TRBV10-1
clone size: -
CDR3 length: 14
J gene: TRBJ1-1

CDR3 protein: CASSEAVGGNEQFF
CDR3 DNA: TGTGCCAGCAGTGAAGCGGTGGGGGGCAATGAGCAGTTCTTC
D gene: -
V gene: TRBV6-1
clone size: -
CDR3 length: 14
J gene: TRBJ2-1

CDR3 protein: CASSSPAGTGIPYEQYF
CDR3 DNA: TGTGCCAGCAGTTCCCCTGCCGGGACAGGGATACCCTACGAGCAGTACTTC
D gene: TRBD1
V gene: TRBV28
clone size: -
CDR3 length: 17
J gene: TRBJ2-7

CDR3 protein: CASSDAGRPQGDTQYF
CDR3 DNA: TGTGCCAGTAGCGACGCCGGTCGGCCCCAGGGAGATACGCAGTATTTT
D gene: -
V gene: TRBV19
clone size: -
CDR3 length: 16
J gene: TRBJ2-3

CDR3 protein: CASSQFSQREGNTQYF
CDR3 DNA: TGTGCCAGCAGCCAATTCAGCCAGCGGGAGGGGAATACGCAGTATTTT
D gene: TRBD2
V gene: TRBV9
clone size: -
CDR3 length: 16
J gene: TRBJ2-3

CDR3 protein: CASSGGFRADTQYF
CDR3 DNA: TGCGCCAGCTCAGGGGGCTTTAGGGCAGATACGCAGTATTTT
D gene: TRBD1
V gene: TRBV5-1
clone size: once
CDR3 length: 14
J gene: TRBJ2-3

CDR3 protein: CASSQTSGGVGLWGYTF
CDR3 DNA: TGCGCCAGCAGCCAAACGTCAGGGGGCGTAGGACTATGGGGCTACACCTTC
D gene: TRBD1
V gene: TRBV4-1
clone size: -
CDR3 length: 17
J gene: TRBJ1-2

CDR3 protein: CATAPGTGAYTPLHF
CDR3 DNA: TGCGCCACCGCCCCCGGGACAGGGGCTTATACACCCCTCCACTTT
D gene: TRBD1
V gene: TRBV5-1
clone size: once
CDR3 length: 15
J gene: TRBJ1-6

CDR3 protein: CSVGGTSGWVGELFF
CDR3 DNA: TGCAGCGTTGGGGGGACTAGCGGGTGGGTCGGGGAGCTGTTTTTT
D gene: TRBD2
V gene: TRBV29-1
clone size: -
CDR3 length: 15
J gene: TRBJ2-2

CDR3 protein: CASSQERTQYF
CDR3 DNA: TGTGCCAGCAGCCAAGAGAGGACGCAGTATTTT
D gene: -
V gene: TRBV14
clone size: -
CDR3 length: 11
J gene: TRBJ2-3

CDR3 protein: CASSYSDRGREGYTF
CDR3 DNA: TGTGCCAGCAGTTACTCCGACAGGGGGAGGGAAGGCTACACCTTC
D gene: TRBD1
V gene: TRBV28
clone size: -
CDR3 length: 15
J gene: TRBJ1-2

CDR3 protein: CASRREGRDEKLFF
CDR3 DNA: TGTGCCAGCAGGCGGGAAGGGAGGGATGAAAAACTGTTTTTT
D gene: -
V gene: TRBV6-1
clone size: -
CDR3 length: 14
J gene: TRBJ1-4

CDR3 protein: CASSPRTSGPYEQYF
CDR3 DNA: TGTGCCAGCAGCCCAAGGACTAGCGGACCCTACGAGCAGTACTTC
D gene: TRBD2
V gene: TRBV7-9
clone size: -
CDR3 length: 15
J gene: TRBJ2-7

CDR3 protein: CASSVVFPVRVLAGETQYF
CDR3 DNA: TGTGCCAGCAGCGTAGTTTTCCCGGTGCGGGTGCTAGCGGGAGAGACCCAGTACTTC
D gene: TRBD2
V gene: TRBV9
clone size: -
CDR3 length: 19
J gene: TRBJ2-5

CDR3 protein: CPGSARRTAGNTIYF
CDR3 DNA: TGTCCTGGGAGCGCCCGCCGGACAGCTGGAAACACCATATATTTT
D gene: -
V gene: TRBV22-1
clone size: -
CDR3 length: 15
J gene: TRBJ1-3

CDR3 protein: CASRVGTRVSGELFF
CDR3 DNA: TGTGCCAGTAGGGTAGGGACTAGGGTATCCGGGGAGCTGTTTTTT
D gene: TRBD2
V gene: TRBV19
clone size: -
CDR3 length: 15
J gene: TRBJ2-2

CDR3 protein: CASSPRTESSGNTIYF
CDR3 DNA: TGTGCCAGCTCACCACGGACAGAGAGCTCTGGAAACACCATATATTTT
D gene: -
V gene: TRBV18
clone size: -
CDR3 length: 16
J gene: TRBJ1-3

CDR3 protein: CASSVSFGTGYGYTF
CDR3 DNA: TGTGCCAGCAGCGTCTCCTTCGGGACAGGCTATGGCTACACCTTC
D gene: TRBD1
V gene: TRBV2
clone size: once
CDR3 length: 15
J gene: TRBJ1-2

CDR3 protein: CASSPLGQDSYEQYF
CDR3 DNA: TGTGCCAGCTCACCCTTGGGACAAGACTCCTACGAGCAGTACTTC
D gene: -
V gene: TRBV18
clone size: -
CDR3 length: 15
J gene: TRBJ2-7

CDR3 protein: CASRRQGSLFF
CDR3 DNA: TGTGCCAGCAGGAGACAGGGTTCACTGTTTTTT
D gene: TRBD1
V gene: TRBV2
clone size: -
CDR3 length: 11
J gene: TRBJ1-4

CDR3 protein: CASRAGGVDEQFF
CDR3 DNA: TGTGCCAGCAGAGCGGGAGGGGTAGATGAGCAGTTCTTC
D gene: TRBD2
V gene: TRBV6-4
clone size: -
CDR3 length: 13
J gene: TRBJ2-1